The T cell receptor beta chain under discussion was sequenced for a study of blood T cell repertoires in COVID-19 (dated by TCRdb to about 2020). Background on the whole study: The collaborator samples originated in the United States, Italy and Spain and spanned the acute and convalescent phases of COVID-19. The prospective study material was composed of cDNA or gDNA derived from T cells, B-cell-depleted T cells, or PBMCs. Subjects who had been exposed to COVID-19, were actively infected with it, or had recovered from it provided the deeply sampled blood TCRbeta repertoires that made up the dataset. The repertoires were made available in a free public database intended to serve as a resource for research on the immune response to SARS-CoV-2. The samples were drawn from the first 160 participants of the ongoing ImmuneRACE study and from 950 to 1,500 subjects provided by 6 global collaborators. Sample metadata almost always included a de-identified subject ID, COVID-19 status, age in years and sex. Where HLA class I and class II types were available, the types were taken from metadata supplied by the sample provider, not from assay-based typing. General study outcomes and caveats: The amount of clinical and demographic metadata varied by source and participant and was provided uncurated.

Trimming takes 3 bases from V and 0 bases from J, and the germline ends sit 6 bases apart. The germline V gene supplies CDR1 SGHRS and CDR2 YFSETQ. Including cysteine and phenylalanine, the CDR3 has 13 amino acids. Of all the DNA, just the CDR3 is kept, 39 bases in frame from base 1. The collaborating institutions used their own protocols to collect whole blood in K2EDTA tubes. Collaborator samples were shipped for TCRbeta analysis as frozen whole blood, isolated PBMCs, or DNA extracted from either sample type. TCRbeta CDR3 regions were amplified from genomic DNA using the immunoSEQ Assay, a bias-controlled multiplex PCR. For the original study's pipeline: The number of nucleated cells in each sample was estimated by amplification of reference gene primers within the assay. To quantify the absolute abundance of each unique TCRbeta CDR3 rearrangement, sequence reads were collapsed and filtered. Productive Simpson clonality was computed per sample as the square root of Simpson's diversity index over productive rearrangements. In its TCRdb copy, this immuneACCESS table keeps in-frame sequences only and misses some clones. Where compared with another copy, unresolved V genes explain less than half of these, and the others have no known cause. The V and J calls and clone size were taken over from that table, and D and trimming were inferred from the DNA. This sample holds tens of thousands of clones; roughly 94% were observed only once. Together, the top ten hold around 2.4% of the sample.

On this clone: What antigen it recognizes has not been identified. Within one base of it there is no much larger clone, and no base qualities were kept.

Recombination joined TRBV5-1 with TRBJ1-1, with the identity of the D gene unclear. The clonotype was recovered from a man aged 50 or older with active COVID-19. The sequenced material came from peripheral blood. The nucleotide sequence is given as TGCGCCAGCAGCTATACAGTGAACACTGAAGCTTTCTTT. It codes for CASSYTVNTEAFF.